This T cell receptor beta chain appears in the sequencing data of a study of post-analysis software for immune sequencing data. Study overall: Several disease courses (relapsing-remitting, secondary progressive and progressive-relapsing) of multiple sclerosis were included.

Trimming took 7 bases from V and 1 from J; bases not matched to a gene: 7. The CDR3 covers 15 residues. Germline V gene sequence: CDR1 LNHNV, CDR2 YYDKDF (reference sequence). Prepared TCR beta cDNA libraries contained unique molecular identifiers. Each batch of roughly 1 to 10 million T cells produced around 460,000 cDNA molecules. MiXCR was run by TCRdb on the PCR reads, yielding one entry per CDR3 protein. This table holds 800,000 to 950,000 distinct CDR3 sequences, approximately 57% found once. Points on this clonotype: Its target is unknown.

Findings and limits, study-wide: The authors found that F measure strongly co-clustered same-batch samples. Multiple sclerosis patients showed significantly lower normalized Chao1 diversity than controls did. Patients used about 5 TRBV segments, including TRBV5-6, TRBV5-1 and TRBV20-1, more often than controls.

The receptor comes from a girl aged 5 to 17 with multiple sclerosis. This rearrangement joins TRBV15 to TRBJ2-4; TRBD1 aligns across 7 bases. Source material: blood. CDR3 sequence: CATTKTGMAKNIQYF. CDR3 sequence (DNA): TGTGCCACCACAAAGACAGGGATGGCCAAAAACATTCAGTACTTC.